This T cell receptor beta chain was sequenced in a study of response to subunit inactivated influenza vaccine. TCRdb ran MiXCR on the RT-PCR reads and lists one entry per CDR3 protein. The sample contains some 850,000 distinct CDR3 sequences, approximately 17% of which appear only once. Germline CDR1 reads DFQATT; CDR2 reads SNEGSKA (reference sequence). The CDR3 loop spans 13 amino acids. The V segment lost 1 base and the J segment 10 bases; nucleotides outside the gene matches: 3. A few counts support this clonotype. No antigen is known for it. Study outcomes and limitations: It was the authors' suggestion that each seasonal influenza vaccination recruits few new T cells.

V usage is TRBV20-1 and J usage is TRBJ2-1, with TRBD2 identical over 11 bases. The TCR was taken from a man aged 45-65 years who received an inactivated influenza vaccine. The source material was PBMCs from blood, sampled 5 days after vaccination. In DNA, the CDR3 is TGCAGTGCTAGAGGGGCTAGCGGGAGGGAGCAGTTCTTC. Its protein product is CSARGASGREQFF.